This T cell receptor beta chain derives from a study of blood T cell repertoires in COVID-19. Study summary: Donors in the United States, Italy and Spain gave samples during acute or convalescent COVID-19. T cells, B-cell-depleted T cells, or PBMCs provided the cDNA or gDNA that served as material.

Per the study methods: Researchers report that nucleated cell counts were estimated from reference gene primer amplification. Only in-frame clones appear in the TCRdb table, and some are missing; sequencing was by immunoSEQ multiplex PCR. V, J and clone size are taken as reported in that table, and D and trimming were inferred from the DNA itself. The repertoire holds some 170,000 clones, with 85% to 95% as singletons. This CDR3 is 13 amino acids long. V lost 6 bases and J 4 bases, leaving 12 bases between the germline ends. Germline V gene data show CDR1 as MNHEY and CDR2 as SVGAGI. The V and J genes are TRBV6-5 and TRBJ1-2, with D maybe TRBD1 (5 bases). Sample: peripheral blood. The clonotype was recovered from a woman aged 60 to 75 with COVID-19, enrolled during active disease. The CDR3 nucleotides are TGTGCCAGCAGGCCGGGACTTTCCTATGGCTACACCTTC. Translation: CASRPGLSYGYTF.